This passage covers 15 T cell receptor beta chains from one sample sequenced in a study of blood T cell repertoires in COVID-19. Profiling relied on immunoSEQ multiplex PCR, and the TCRdb table lists in-frame clones only, not all of them. The sample records approximately 190,000 clones, under 85% being singletons. Sequences were obtained from peripheral blood. Every receptor here comes from a woman aged 40-49 years with acute or convalescent COVID-19.

This clone was observed a single time. The chain joins TRBV19 to TRBJ1-2; a weak D match, TRBD1 (6 bases). Trimming removed 6 bases at V and 4 bases at J, with 18 bases between. CDR1 is LNHDA and CDR2 is SQIVND in the germline V gene (reference sequence). This CDR3 has 15 amino acids. CDR3: CASSRQDPTLYGYTF. The CDR3 DNA reads as TGTGCCAGTAGCCGACAGGACCCGACCCTCTATGGCTACACCTTC.

This clone was found a few times. The V gene is TRBV24-1, the J gene TRBJ2-1; a possible D gene is TRBD2 (6 bases). Looked up from germline, CDR1 is KGHDR and CDR2 is SFDVKD. This CDR3 is built from 14 residues. Trimming stripped 9 bases from V and 10 bases from J, with 21 bases between. The CDR3 here is CATHGGDDNYEQFF. The CDR3 DNA follows: TGTGCCACCCACGGGGGAGACGACAACTACGAGCAGTTCTTC.

V and J are TRBV7-9 and TRBJ2-1, with 8 bases matching TRBD2. This CDR3 region has 14 residues. J lost 8 bases, V lost 5 bases, and 8 bases had no gene match. Germline CDR1 is SEHNR and CDR2 is FQNEAQ (reference sequence). The CDR3 bases are TGTGCCAGCAGCCCACGGGGGGGGAGCGATGAGCAGTTCTTC. Encoded protein: CASSPRGGSDEQFF.

The chain has TRBV27 and TRBJ2-6, with D possibly being TRBD2 (6 bases). The CDR3 length is 15 residues. Germline assignment: CDR1 MNHEY and CDR2 SMNVEV (reference sequence). Between the trimmed V and J ends, which lost 7 bases and 1 base, there was a span of 11 bases. The CDR3 DNA sequence: TGTGCCAGCAACTCCGGGGGTTCTGGGGCCAACGTCCTGACTTTC. Its protein is CASNSGGSGANVLTF.

The rearrangement uses TRBV24-1 and TRBJ1-2, with 9 positions matching TRBD1. The junction had 2 bases not matched to a gene; V was cut back by 0 bases and J by 7 bases. The germline gives CDR1 KGHDR, CDR2 SFDVKD. The CDR3 extends over 14 amino acids. CDR3 nucleotide sequence: TGTGCCACCAGTGATTTGGGGACAGGGATTGGCTACACCTTC. It codes for CATSDLGTGIGYTF.

The sample holds a few counts of this clone. The rearrangement joins TRBV7-9 to TRBJ1-2; 8 bases are shared with TRBD1. The CDR3 contains 14 residues. Germline-derived CDR1 and CDR2 are SEHNR and FQNEAQ (reference sequence). The J segment lost 6 bases and the V segment lost 5 bases, leaving 8 bases of the junction unmatched. Here the CDR3 reads CASSIDRGLNGYTF. The CDR3 DNA reads as TGTGCCAGCAGCATTGACAGGGGACTTAATGGCTACACCTTC.

The chain links TRBV13 to TRBJ2-1, with a possible D match to TRBD2 (6 bases). The CDR3 loop spans 12 amino acids. The germline V and J ends were trimmed by 0 bases and 9 bases, with 6 bases remaining between them. CDR1 PRHDT and CDR2 FYEKMQ come from the germline V gene (reference sequence). As DNA, the CDR3 is TGTGCCAGCAGCTTAGGGGGGGGTGAGCAGTTCTTC. Protein product: CASSLGGGEQFF.

The chain links TRBV19 to TRBJ1-3; D is undetermined. The ends were cut back, 8 bases at V and 0 bases at J, with 8 bases in the middle. CDR3 length: 13 amino acids. Germline V gene data show CDR1 as LNHDA and CDR2 as SQIVND (reference sequence). CDR3 coding DNA: TGTGCCAGTCCGTCTTACTCTGGAAACACCATATATTTT. It codes for CASPSYSGNTIYF. The full variable domain, rest sourced from reference TRBV19 and TRBJ1-3, is DGGITQSPKYLFRKEGQNVTLSCEQNLNHDAMYWYRQDPGQGLRLIYYSQIVNDFQKGDIAEGYSVSREKKESFPLTVTSAQKNPTAFYLCASPSYSGNTIYFGEGSWLTVV.

The V call is TRBV30, the J call TRBJ2-3; 8 nucleotides agree with TRBD1. V was clipped by 1 base and J by 6 bases; unmatched bases: 6. The length of the CDR3 is 14 residues. The V gene's germline CDR1 is GTSNPN and CDR2 SVGIG (reference sequence). DNA for the CDR3: TGTGCCTGGAGTGGACAGGGGCGGCACGATACGCAGTATTTT. It encodes CAWSGQGRHDTQYF.

This clone was observed once. This sequence joins TRBV29-1 and TRBJ2-7, with 10 bases lining up with TRBD2. This CDR3 has 13 residues. The trim removed 5 bases at V and 4 bases at J, leaving 5 bases unmatched. CDR1 is SQVTM, CDR2 ANQGSEA, per germline. The CDR3 here is CSVSSGRGYEQYF. In DNA form, the CDR3 reads TGCAGCGTTTCTAGCGGGAGAGGGTACGAGCAGTACTTC.

The chain links TRBV7-9 to TRBJ1-6; D not certain. V was clipped by 5 bases and J by 5 bases, with 7 bases between them. Germline-derived CDR1 and CDR2 are SEHNR and FQNEAQ (reference sequence). This CDR3 comprises 13 residues. The CDR3 DNA is TGTGCCAGCAGCCTCCAGAATAATTCACCCCTCCACTTT. Its translation: CASSLQNNSPLHF.

This chain joins TRBV12-3 or TRBV12-4 and TRBJ1-2; D possibly corresponds to TRBD1 (5 bases). CDR3 length: 13 amino acids. Trimming shortened V by 6 bases and J by 3 bases, and 11 bases separated the two germline ends. The CDR3 region is CASRKTAYYGYTF. DNA for the CDR3: TGTGCCAGCAGAAAGACAGCCTACTATGGCTACACCTTC.

This clone was found once. This chain uses TRBV5-1 with TRBJ2-3; D remains unclear. The V end was cut by 3 bases, the J end by 0 bases, with 14 bases between. The CDR3 contains 16 residues. Germline-derived CDR1 and CDR2 are SGHRS and YFSETQ. In DNA form, the CDR3 reads TGCGCCAGCAGCTCCCTACCAAGCCCTAGCACAGATACGCAGTATTTT. The encoded protein is CASSSLPSPSTDTQYF.

In its sample, this clone was seen a few times. The gene calls are TRBV6-5 and TRBJ1-1, with 7 bases aligning to TRBD1. The CDR3 covers 12 residues. The junction had 5 bases not matched to a gene; V was cut back by 10 bases and J by 3 bases. Germline CDR1 and CDR2: MNHEY and SVGAGI. The CDR3 loop reads CATKTGDTEAFF. In DNA, the CDR3 is TGTGCCACAAAAACAGGGGACACTGAAGCTTTCTTT.

The J gene is TRBJ1-1, the V gene TRBV19; 7 positions match TRBD1. The CDR3 length is 13 residues. Looked up from germline, CDR1 is LNHDA and CDR2 is SQIVND (reference sequence). The V and J ends lost 10 bases and 1 base, in that order; junction bases with no gene match: 6. The CDR3 DNA sequence: TGTGCCACAGGGACAGAAGAGAACACTGAAGCTTTCTTT. Its protein product is CATGTEENTEAFF.